What follows are 15 T cell receptor beta chains derived from one specimen sequenced in a study of blood T cell repertoires in COVID-19. The method was immunoSEQ multiplex PCR; TCRdb's version includes in-frame clones alone and lacks a portion of them. In the table there are around 99,000 clones, approximately 87% of which are singletons. Sequencing was carried out using peripheral blood. These receptors were obtained from a woman aged 55-69 years with acute or convalescent COVID-19.

The V gene is TRBV6-6, the J gene TRBJ1-1, with D perhaps matching TRBD1 (5 bases). V was cut by 6 bases and J by 1 base, with 6 bases left in between. Germline lookup yields CDR1 MNHNY and CDR2 SVGAGI (reference sequence). CDR3 size: 12 residues. CDR3 DNA: TGTGCCAGCAGCACAGGGAACACTGAAGCTTTCTTT. Protein product: CASSTGNTEAFF.

The V and J genes are TRBV6-5 and TRBJ1-1; no clear D. Per germline, CDR1 MNHEY and CDR2 SVGAGI. The CDR3 runs 11 residues. Between the trimmed V and J ends, which lost 5 bases and 7 bases, there was a span of 8 bases. For the CDR3, the DNA is TGTGCCAGCAGTCCCGCGGGTGAAGCTTTCTTT. Its protein is CASSPAGEAFF.

J is TRBJ1-4 and V is TRBV19; D is uncertain. V was pared by 9 bases and J by 8 bases, with 13 bases between. CDR3 length: 12 residues. CDR1 is LNHDA, CDR2 SQIVND, per germline (reference sequence). CDR3 loop: CASRLGGEKLFF. CDR3 nucleotides: TGTGCCAGCCGACTAGGCGGGGAAAAACTGTTTTTT.

This rearrangement joins TRBV7-9 to TRBJ2-3; no clear D gene. The V end lost 7 bases, the J end lost 5 bases, and 7 bases lay between the germline ends. Germline V lookup: CDR1 SEHNR, CDR2 FQNEAQ (reference sequence). CDR3 length equals 11 residues. CDR3 nucleotide sequence: TGTGCCAGCACCTCGAGAGATACGCAGTATTTT. Protein product: CASTSRDTQYF.

This sequence joins TRBV9 and TRBJ2-7; TRBD2 aligns across 9 bases. Unmatched junction bases numbered 5, after V lost 1 base and J lost 3 bases. The CDR3 contains 15 residues. In germline, CDR1 is SGDLS, CDR2 YYNGEE. The CDR3 DNA sequence: TGTGCCAGCAGCGTATCGACTAGCGGAGACTACGAGCAGTACTTC. Translating gives CASSVSTSGDYEQYF.

The chain has TRBV7-2 and TRBJ1-5; D is unresolved. Trimming cost V 1 base and J 9 bases, with 16 bases left between them. The CDR3 extends over 15 amino acids. Germline V gene data show CDR1 as SGHTA and CDR2 as FQGNSA. The CDR3 DNA is TGTGCCAGCAGCTTAGGCGGATACGGGGATAGGCCCCAGCATTTT. Encoded protein: CASSLGGYGDRPQHF.

The rearrangement links TRBV9 to TRBJ2-5, with TRBD2 as a possible D gene (5 bases). The CDR3 has 14 amino acids. The V end lost 0 bases, the J end lost 5 bases, and 11 bases lay between the germline ends. CDR1 is SGDLS, CDR2 YYNGEE, per germline. CDR3 sequence reads: CASSVEARGETQYF. Here the CDR3 DNA reads TGTGCCAGCAGCGTAGAAGCCCGCGGGGAGACCCAGTACTTC.

The V gene is TRBV10-3, the J gene TRBJ2-2; D possibly corresponds to TRBD1 (6 bases). CDR3 length: 15 residues. Germline V gene lookup returns CDR1 ENHRY and CDR2 SYGVKD. The V end was cut by 4 bases, the J end by 6 bases, with 15 bases between. CDR3: CAISVGSGDPGELFF. For the CDR3, the DNA is TGTGCCATCAGTGTGGGGTCAGGGGACCCCGGGGAGCTGTTTTTT.

In its sample, this clone was seen a few times. The V call is TRBV29-1, the J call TRBJ2-5; unclear D gene. CDR3 length equals 12 residues. From germline, CDR1 is SQVTM and CDR2 ANQGSEA. V gave up 6 bases and J gave up 5 bases, with 13 bases separating them. The CDR3 sequence is CSVANPRETQYF. In DNA, the CDR3 is TGCAGCGTCGCCAATCCCAGGGAGACCCAGTACTTC.

The chain carries TRBV9 and TRBJ2-1; TRBD2 matches at 8 bases. The CDR3 spans 13 residues. V dropped 3 bases and J dropped 9; count of bases not matched to a gene: 5. CDR1 and CDR2 from the germline V gene are SGDLS and YYNGEE. The CDR3 protein is CASSARSGTEQFF. The CDR3 region has the DNA TGTGCCAGCAGCGCACGTAGCGGGACTGAGCAGTTCTTC.

The V gene is TRBV24-1, the J gene TRBJ2-1; the match to TRBD2 covers 9 bases. The CDR3 consists of 13 residues. Germline V gene sequence: CDR1 KGHDR, CDR2 SFDVKD. V lost 8 bases and J lost 9; bases outside the gene matches: 7. CDR3 coding DNA: TGTGCCACCAAGGGCGGGGGGGCCTCTGAGCAGTTCTTC. This sequence encodes CATKGGGASEQFF.

The V and J genes are TRBV24-1 and TRBJ1-2; D unclear. The CDR3 runs to 15 residues. Germline CDR1 KGHDR, CDR2 SFDVKD. V lost 2 bases and J lost 8, with 17 bases in between. The DNA of the CDR3 is TGTGCCACCAGTGATTCCGCCCGTTCAAGTCTAGGCTACACCTTC. It yields the protein CATSDSARSSLGYTF.

This sequence joins TRBV18 and TRBJ2-3, with D perhaps matching TRBD1 (6 bases). Germline lookup yields CDR1 KGHSH and CDR2 LQKENI. Trimming left V 9 bases short and J 2 bases short, with 15 bases between. This CDR3 comprises 14 residues. The CDR3 DNA reads as TGTGCCAGTCGGAAAACAGGGATCACAGATACGCAGTATTTT. This encodes CASRKTGITDTQYF.

This clone was detected once. The genes are TRBV5-1 and TRBJ1-4; a possible D gene is TRBD1 (5 bases). Trimming took off 0 bases at V and 7 bases at J, with 13 bases between the two ends. Germline loops: CDR1 SGHRS, CDR2 YFSETQ. This CDR3 contains 15 residues. Here the CDR3 reads CASSLGSQGPEKLFF. CDR3 DNA sequence: TGCGCCAGCAGCTTGGGGTCCCAGGGTCCTGAAAAACTGTTTTTT.

Concerning this clone: Germline and junction disagree at one end, which may indicate a read error. The V call is TRBV24-1, the J call TRBJ1-2, with D unresolved. This CDR3 has 11 residues. CDR1 is KGHDR, CDR2 SFDVKD, per germline. CDR3 DNA sequence: TGTGCCACCAGTGATTTTGGGAGATGGAACTTC. It specifies CATSDFGRWNF.